These 24 T cell receptor beta chains came from one sample sequenced in a study of blood T cell repertoires in COVID-19. TCRdb's copy holds only in-frame clones and misses some; the assay was immunoSEQ multiplex PCR. The repertoire holds about 200,000 clones, under 80% seen once, with approximately 15% in the top ten. Material: peripheral blood. The receptors were gathered from a man in his fifties who had recovered from COVID-19.

The V call is TRBV24-1, the J call TRBJ2-1; TRBD2 is a possible D gene (5 bases). The CDR3 has 15 amino acids. The germline gives CDR1 KGHDR, CDR2 SFDVKD. V lost 4 bases, J lost 7 bases, and 16 bases lay in between. The CDR3 DNA reads as TGTGCCACCAGTGACCTGAGGGCTAGCTATAATGAGCAGTTCTTC. Protein product: CATSDLRASYNEQFF.

This chain links TRBV5-5 with TRBJ2-3; D is perhaps TRBD1 (6 bases). The CDR3 sequence is 15 residues long. Trimming left V 0 bases short and J 2 bases short, with 10 bases between. Germline V gene sequence: CDR1 SGHKS, CDR2 YYEKEE (reference sequence). The CDR3: CASSLGAGATDTQYF. The DNA for the CDR3 is TGTGCCAGCAGCTTGGGAGCAGGGGCCACAGATACGCAGTATTTT.

The V call is TRBV30, the J call TRBJ2-7, with 8 positions matching TRBD1. CDR1 and CDR2 (germline): GTSNPN, SVGIG (reference sequence). The CDR3 runs to 11 residues. The CDR3 DNA reads as TGTGCAGCGGACAGGGACTACGAGCAGTACTTC. Amino acids: CAADRDYEQYF.

This chain links TRBV24-1 with TRBJ2-1, with D possibly being TRBD1 (6 bases). This CDR3 contains 16 residues. Germline CDR1 and CDR2: KGHDR and SFDVKD. Trimming cost V 3 bases and J 2 bases, with 13 bases left between them. DNA of the CDR3: TGTGCCACCAGTGATCCCCGTGCAGGGGCCTACAATGAGCAGTTCTTC. This gives the protein CATSDPRAGAYNEQFF.

This chain connects TRBV9 to TRBJ2-2; TRBD1 matches at 7 bases. V lost 3 bases, J lost 6 bases, and 8 bases stayed unmatched. The V gene's germline CDR1 is SGDLS and CDR2 YYNGEE. The CDR3 has 15 residues. In nucleotides, the CDR3 is TGTGCCAGCAGCGCCCAGGGGGTTTTAGCCGGGGAGCTGTTTTTT. It specifies CASSAQGVLAGELFF.

The chain uses TRBV7-2 and TRBJ2-5; 11 bases map to TRBD2. The germline CDR1 and CDR2 sequences are SGHTA and FQGNSA. V trimming: 0 bases; J trimming: 5 bases; junction bases outside the gene matches: 11. The CDR3 is 18 amino acids. The CDR3, as DNA: TGTGCCAGCAGCTTAGCTCGGCCCTTTAGCGGGAGGGAGGAGACCCAGTACTTC. Its translation is CASSLARPFSGREETQYF.

The chain joins TRBV18 to TRBJ2-7; TRBD1 matches 11 bases. This CDR3 is 15 amino acids long. The germline gives CDR1 KGHSH, CDR2 LQKENI. V gave up 6 bases and J gave up 2 bases; unmatched junction bases: 6. For the CDR3, the DNA is TGTGCCAGCTCGCTGGGACAGGGGGATACCTACGAGCAGTACTTC. The encoded protein is CASSLGQGDTYEQYF.

This chain connects TRBV5-4 to TRBJ2-1; D gene ambiguous. Per the germline V gene, CDR1 is SGHNT and CDR2 is YYREEE (reference sequence). The CDR3 covers 13 residues. The germline V and J ends were trimmed by 4 bases and 6 bases, with 11 bases remaining between them. The CDR3 loop reads CASSLNSPNEQFF. Here the CDR3 DNA reads TGTGCCAGCAGCCTTAATAGTCCCAATGAGCAGTTCTTC.

This chain uses TRBV3-1 (or the pseudogene TRBV3-2) with TRBJ1-4; D is unresolved. V was trimmed by 1 base and J by 7 bases, leaving 13 bases between them. This CDR3 spans 15 amino acids. Germline V gene data show CDR1 as LGHDT and CDR2 as YNNKEL (reference sequence). Here the CDR3 reads CASSQGRTRSEKLFF. CDR3 DNA sequence: TGTGCCAGCAGCCAAGGAAGGACTAGGAGTGAAAAACTGTTTTTT.

This clone was seen more than once but under ten times. Written as DNA, the CDR3 is TGTGCCAGCAGTGCTCAGAAACAAGCTTTCTTT. Translating it yields CASSAQKQAFF. This chain joins TRBV28 and TRBJ1-1; D is undetermined. Germline CDR1 is MDHEN and CDR2 is SYDVKM. V gave up 5 bases and J gave up 9 bases, with 10 bases separating them. The CDR3 consists of 11 residues.

In its sample, this clone was seen a few times. The V gene is TRBV2, the J gene TRBJ1-4; D possibly corresponds to TRBD1 (6 bases). The CDR3 sequence is 14 residues long. Trimming left V 10 bases short and J 0 bases short, with 12 bases between. Germline loops: CDR1 SNHLY, CDR2 FYNNEI. Here the CDR3 DNA reads TGTGCCACCCAAGGACAGACAACTAATGAAAAACTGTTTTTT. Its translation is CATQGQTTNEKLFF.

CDR3 sequence (DNA): TGTGCCTCCAATTGGCGGGAGATCTCCTACGAGCAGTACTTC. Its translation: CASNWREISYEQYF. The V call is TRBV30, the J call TRBJ2-7; TRBD2 matches 7 bases. The ends lost 7 bases at V and 0 bases at J; junction bases unmatched: 9. Germline CDR1 GTSNPN, CDR2 SVGIG (reference sequence). The CDR3 totals 14 residues.

This clone was seen a single time. The genes are TRBV4-2 and TRBJ1-3; perhaps TRBD1 as D (6 bases). CDR1 is LGHNA, CDR2 YNFKEQ, per germline. The germline V and J ends were trimmed by 6 bases and 6 bases, with 18 bases remaining between them. This CDR3 has 15 residues. The CDR3 region is CASSNPGHQENTIYF. CDR3 nucleotide sequence: TGTGCCAGCAGTAACCCGGGACACCAAGAAAACACCATATATTTT.

The chain links TRBV11-3 to TRBJ2-3; 8 positions agree with TRBD2. V shed 5 bases, J shed 4 bases, and the junction held 5 bases outside the gene matches. The CDR3 is 14 amino acids. Germline lookup yields CDR1 SGHNT and CDR2 YENEEA. The DNA for the CDR3 is TGTGCCAGCAGCCCCGGGACTAGAGCAGATACGCAGTATTTT. Translating it yields CASSPGTRADTQYF.

The rearrangement uses TRBV7-2 and TRBJ2-5; D uncertain. Germline CDR1 is SGHTA and CDR2 is FQGNSA. V was trimmed by 6 bases and J by 2 bases, leaving 10 bases between them. There are 13 residues in the CDR3. CDR3 protein: CASRFPVQETQYF. The DNA for the CDR3 is TGTGCCAGCAGGTTCCCGGTACAAGAGACCCAGTACTTC.

The J gene is TRBJ2-2, the V gene TRBV12-3 or TRBV12-4; no firm D call. V lost 2 bases to trimming and J lost 3 bases, with 4 bases between them. The CDR3 has 13 residues. The CDR3 here is CASSLSYTGELFF. The CDR3 nucleotides read TGTGCCAGCAGTTTATCCTACACCGGGGAGCTGTTTTTT.

This clone appeared a single time. V is TRBV6-2 or TRBV6-3 and J is TRBJ2-3, with D tentatively TRBD2 (5 bases). This CDR3 is built from 15 residues. Trimming removed 6 bases at V and 0 bases at J, with 13 bases between. The germline V gene has CDR1 MNHEY and CDR2 SVGEGT. DNA for the CDR3: TGTGCCAGCAGCCCCGCAGCGGCTAGCACAGATACGCAGTATTTT. Encoded protein: CASSPAAASTDTQYF.

This chain links TRBV28 with TRBJ2-6; D might be TRBD1 (5 bases). The CDR3 is 15 residues long. Trimming removed 6 bases from V and 4 bases from J, with 13 bases in between. Germline CDR1 MDHEN, CDR2 SYDVKM. CDR3 amino acids: CASRERGGGANVLTF. For the CDR3, the DNA is TGTGCCAGCAGAGAAAGGGGCGGCGGGGCCAACGTCCTGACTTTC.

There are a few counts of this clone. This chain uses TRBV25-1 with TRBJ1-1, with a weak D call TRBD1 (6 bases). Germline loops: CDR1 MGHDK, CDR2 SYGVNS. Trimming took 3 bases from V and 9 from J, leaving 17 bases between them. The CDR3 spans 14 residues. The CDR3 coding sequence is TGTGCCAGCAGTGATATCCTCAGGGGATACCAAGCTTTCTTT. Protein product: CASSDILRGYQAFF. The full variable domain, completed using reference TRBV25-1 and TRBJ1-1, is EADIYQTPRYLVIGTGKKITLECSQTMGHDKMYWYQQDPGMELHLIHYSYGVNSTEKGDLSSESTVSRIRTEHFPLTLESARPSHTSQYLCASSDILRGYQAFFGQGTRLTVV.

The chain couples TRBV13 to TRBJ2-5; maybe TRBD2 (6 bases). V dropped 4 bases and J dropped 5 bases, with 23 bases sitting between them. The germline V gene encodes CDR1 PRHDT and CDR2 FYEKMQ (reference sequence). This CDR3 comprises 17 residues. CDR3 nucleotides: TGTGCCAGCAGCTCGCACGCGGGGTCTAGCGAGGTTGAGACCCAGTACTTC. Protein product: CASSSHAGSSEVETQYF.

This chain joins TRBV5-1 and TRBJ1-1; D gene uncertain. The CDR3 loop spans 13 amino acids. Trimming cost V 3 bases and J 1 base, with 7 bases left between them. The germline V gene encodes CDR1 SGHRS and CDR2 YFSETQ. The CDR3 DNA reads as TGCGCCAGCAGCTCGGCGGGGAACACTGAAGCTTTCTTT. As protein: CASSSAGNTEAFF.

The genes are TRBV13 and TRBJ2-1, with D tentatively TRBD2 (6 bases). The CDR3 contains 12 residues. Germline V lookup: CDR1 PRHDT, CDR2 FYEKMQ (reference sequence). V lost 8 bases and J 5 bases, leaving 10 bases between the germline ends. The CDR3 is CASAGQDNEQFF. The CDR3, as DNA: TGTGCCAGCGCGGGGCAGGACAATGAGCAGTTCTTC.

This chain uses TRBV11-2 with TRBJ1-2; D not resolved. V dropped 5 bases and J dropped 2 bases, with 9 bases sitting between them. CDR3 size: 13 residues. Germline CDR1 reads SGHAT; CDR2 reads FQNNGV. The CDR3 loop is CASSQQTNYGYTF. As DNA, the CDR3 is TGTGCCAGCAGCCAACAGACCAACTATGGCTACACCTTC.

The chain is built from TRBV13 and TRBJ1-2; the D gene is possibly TRBD1 (6 bases). The CDR3 length is 15 residues. The germline V gene encodes CDR1 PRHDT and CDR2 FYEKMQ (reference sequence). Trimming stripped 5 bases from V and 0 bases from J, with 13 bases between. The CDR3 nucleotides read TGTGCCAGCAGCCCCCGGACAGTAGCTAACTATGGCTACACCTTC. Amino acids: CASSPRTVANYGYTF.